This TCR beta chain was found in a study of shared clonotypes between healthy human individuals. In germline, CDR1 is MDHEN, CDR2 SYDVKM. There are 14 residues in the CDR3. With V trimmed by 5 bases and J by 5 bases, 7 bases remained unmatched. In the sorted-subset replicate PCRs, 200 ng DNA, around 32,000 T cell genomes, was used. In the original workflow: As immunoSEQ supplied junction-only sequences (without quality scores), filtering differed. Generated by immunoSEQ multiplex PCR, the TCRdb table keeps only in-frame clones and is missing some. Clone size and the V and J calls come from that table; the DNA yielded D and trimming. The table has hundreds of thousands of clones, around 72% seen once.

The chain joins TRBV28 to TRBJ1-1, with TRBD1 matching over 8 bases. Sequencing used memory CD4+ T cells sorted from blood. Subset given: CD45RA-negative fraction. This clonotype was sampled from a young woman in good health. The CDR3 is CASSQHRGRTEAFF. For the CDR3, the DNA is TGTGCCAGCAGTCAACACAGGGGGAGAACTGAAGCTTTCTTT.